These 10 T cell receptor beta chains were sequenced from one sample in a study of patients and donors after allogeneic stem cell transplantation. In TCRdb, the RT-PCR reads were re-called with MiXCR into one record per CDR3 protein. The table has 30,000 to 35,000 distinct CDR3 sequences, nearly 7% seen once. Sequencing was performed on blood, either unsorted or a sorted T cell fraction (not recorded which). The receptors come from a human donor who was either an allogeneic HSCT recipient or a stem cell or donor lymphocyte infusion donor (not recorded which). It is not recorded whose cells these are; they may come from a transplant donor.

This clonotype was recorded many times. The genes are TRBV4-3 and TRBJ2-3, with 8 bases fitting TRBD2. Trimming cost V 0 bases and J 2 bases; bases outside gene matches: 4. The CDR3 spans 16 residues. The germline gives CDR1 LGHNA, CDR2 YSLEER. The CDR3 spells CASSQDSGTYTDTQYF. The DNA of the CDR3 is TGCGCCAGCAGCCAAGATAGCGGGACTTACACAGATACGCAGTATTTT.

This clonotype was observed a handful of times. V usage is TRBV6-5 and J usage is TRBJ2-7, with D perhaps matching TRBD1 or TRBD2 (5 bases each). CDR3 size: 15 residues. Deletions cut 6 bases from V and 0 bases from J, with 15 bases between. Looked up from germline, CDR1 is MNHEY and CDR2 is SVGAGI. The DNA for the CDR3 is TGTGCCAGCAGCAAAACAGGTGGGGGCTCCTACGAGCAGTACTTC. It codes for CASSKTGGGSYEQYF.

This clonotype was counted many times. The V call is TRBV4-3, the J call TRBJ2-1, with 7 bases aligning to TRBD2. Germline V gene sequence: CDR1 LGHNA, CDR2 YSLEER. Unmatched junction bases numbered 10, after V lost 1 base and J lost 4 bases. CDR3 length: 17 residues. Written as DNA, the CDR3 is TGCGCCAGCAGCCAAGTTAGGCTAGCGGTTTCTTACAATGAGCAGTTCTTC. The encoded protein is CASSQVRLAVSYNEQFF.

This chain joins TRBV6-2 or TRBV6-3 and TRBJ2-7; TRBD2 might be the D (6 bases). V was shortened by 6 bases and J by 2 bases, with 14 bases between the two germline ends. This CDR3 is 14 amino acids long. Germline CDR1 reads MNHEY; CDR2 reads SVGEGT. This chain's CDR3 is CASSYSASAYEQYF. CDR3 in DNA: TGTGCCAGCAGCTATAGTGCTAGCGCCTACGAGCAGTACTTC.

This clonotype was counted ten times or more. The chain joins TRBV28 to TRBJ1-4; possible D gene TRBD1, 5 bases. There are 14 residues in the CDR3. Between the trimmed V and J ends, which lost 3 bases and 7 bases, there was a span of 12 bases. CDR1 and CDR2 (germline): MDHEN, SYDVKM. In DNA form, the CDR3 reads TGTGCCAGCAGTTTGGGTAACAGGTTTGAAAAACTGTTTTTT. Protein product: CASSLGNRFEKLFF.

This chain joins TRBV11-2 and TRBJ1-3, with D uncertain. Germline loops: CDR1 SGHAT, CDR2 FQNNGV. This CDR3 spans 15 amino acids. V was clipped by 0 bases and J by 0 bases, with 6 bases between them. CDR3 coding DNA: TGTGCCAGCAGCTTAGATGGGATCTCTGGAAACACCATATATTTT. Encoded protein: CASSLDGISGNTIYF.

At least ten counts were recorded for this clonotype. V usage is TRBV5-1 and J usage is TRBJ1-1; no clear D gene. Germline values: CDR1 SGHRS, CDR2 YFSETQ. CDR3 size: 16 residues. Trimming removed 7 bases from V and 5 bases from J, with 24 bases in between. The CDR3 DNA follows: TGCGCCAGCGAGGTGGGTACCGGTTCGGGCAGGACTGAAGCTTTCTTT. Its translation is CASEVGTGSGRTEAFF. The whole variable domain, filled in from reference TRBV5-1 and TRBJ1-1, reads KAGVTQTPRYLIKTRGQQVTLSCSPISGHRSVSWYQQTPGQGLQFLFEYFSETQRNKGNFPGRFSGRQFSNSRSEMNVSTLELGDSALYLCASEVGTGSGRTEAFFGQGTRLTVV.

At least ten counts were recorded for this clonotype. This chain connects TRBV20-1 to TRBJ2-2; 7 bases match TRBD1. The germline CDR1 and CDR2 sequences are DFQATT and SNEGSKA (reference sequence). Trimming took 6 bases from V and 4 from J; bases not matched to a gene: 8. The CDR3 is 14 amino acids. DNA of the CDR3: TGCAGTGCCAAAGACAGGGTGGGCACCGGGGAGCTGTTTTTT. Protein sequence: CSAKDRVGTGELFF.

This clonotype was detected many times. The J gene is TRBJ2-7, the V gene TRBV11-2, with a possible D match to TRBD1 (5 bases). Trimming took 8 bases from V and 3 from J, leaving 5 bases between them. The germline gives CDR1 SGHAT, CDR2 FQNNGV. The length of the CDR3 is 10 residues. DNA for the CDR3: TGTGCCAGCCAGGGCTACGAGCAGTACTTC. Residues: CASQGYEQYF.

This clonotype was recorded at least ten times. The rearrangement links TRBV7-8 to TRBJ2-1, with 8 bases aligning to TRBD1. The CDR3 covers 16 residues. V dropped 4 bases and J dropped 2; count of bases not matched to a gene: 7. CDR1 is SGHVS, CDR2 FQNEAQ, per germline. This chain's CDR3 is CASSSARTGTYNEQFF. CDR3 DNA: TGTGCCAGCAGCTCGGCACGGACAGGGACCTACAATGAGCAGTTCTTC. The whole variable domain, remainder taken from reference TRBV7-8 and TRBJ2-1, is GAGVSQSPRYKVAKRGQDVALRCDPISGHVSLFWYQQALGQGPEFLTYFQNEAQLDKSGLPSDRFFAERPEGSVSTLKIQRTQQEDSAVYLCASSSARTGTYNEQFFGPGTRLTVL.